This entry features one T cell receptor (beta chain) sequence. No cognate antigen has been identified for it. No per-base quality is available; no much larger clone lies one base away. Here V drops 4 bases and J drops 7 bases, and the junction holds 13 bases not matched to any gene. The CDR3, from cysteine to phenylalanine, totals 15 residues. The CDR3 DNA has 45 bases and is translated from base 1. The germline V gene (reference sequence) supplies CDR1 LGHDT and CDR2 YNNKEL. The collaborating institutions used their own protocols to collect whole blood in K2EDTA tubes. For TCRbeta analysis, collaborator samples were shipped as frozen whole blood, as isolated PBMCs, or as DNA extracted from either sample type. The sample originates from a study of blood T cell repertoires in COVID-19 (dated by TCRdb to 2020 to 2022). With respect to the entire study: Samples from collaborators originated in the United States, Italy and Spain and spanned both the acute and convalescent phases of COVID-19. The material from the prospective study consisted of cDNA or gDNA derived from T cells, B-cell-depleted T cells, or PBMCs. Subjects who had been exposed to COVID-19, were actively infected with it, or had recovered from it provided the deeply sampled blood TCRbeta repertoires that made up the dataset. A freely available public database, intended as a resource for researchers studying the immune response to SARS-CoV-2, is where the repertoires were released. The samples were drawn from the first 160 participants of the ongoing ImmuneRACE study and from 950 to 1,500 subjects provided by 6 global collaborators. Nearly every sample came with metadata listing a de-identified subject ID, COVID-19 status, age in years and sex. Where available, HLA class I and class II types were taken from metadata supplied by the sample provider and were not determined by assay-based typing. Overall study outcomes, separate from this receptor: The quantity of clinical and demographic metadata differed by source and by participant and was supplied without curation.

TCRbeta CDR3 regions were amplified from genomic DNA by means of the immunoSEQ Assay, a bias-controlled multiplex PCR. The source study handled its data this way. Within the assay, amplification of reference gene primers was used to estimate how many nucleated cells each sample contained. To quantify the absolute abundance of each unique TCRbeta CDR3 rearrangement, sequence reads were collapsed and filtered. Productive Simpson clonality was computed per sample as the square root of Simpson's diversity index over productive rearrangements. Sourced from immuneACCESS, this table was stored by TCRdb with only in-frame sequences that have V and J called. A share of the clones is absent; for the studies checked, an unresolved V gene accounts for under half, and the remainder has no known explanation. That table gives V, J and clone size, and the DNA gave D and trimming. The sample has under 30,000 clones on record, approximately 80% of them singletons. Roughly half of the sample goes to the ten largest clones.

The receptor comes from a woman aged 70-85 years with acute or convalescent COVID-19. The specimen sequenced was peripheral blood. The V and J segments used are TRBV3-1 (or the pseudogene TRBV3-2) and TRBJ2-7, with 7 middle bases fitting TRBD2. CDR3 loop: CASSPGGTQGPEQYF. The nucleotide sequence reads TGTGCCAGCAGCCCCGGGGGGACCCAGGGACCAGAGCAGTACTTC.